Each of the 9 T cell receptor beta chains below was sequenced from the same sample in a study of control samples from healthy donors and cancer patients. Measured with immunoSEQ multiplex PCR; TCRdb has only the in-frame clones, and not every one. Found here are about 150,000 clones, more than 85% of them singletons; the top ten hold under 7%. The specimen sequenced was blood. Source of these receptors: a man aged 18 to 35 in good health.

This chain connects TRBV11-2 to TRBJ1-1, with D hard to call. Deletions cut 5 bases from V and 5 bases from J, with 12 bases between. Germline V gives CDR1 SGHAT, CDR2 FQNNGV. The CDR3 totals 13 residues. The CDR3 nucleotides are TGTGCCAGCAGCCCTGGGGTTTGGACTGAAGCTTTCTTT. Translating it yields CASSPGVWTEAFF.

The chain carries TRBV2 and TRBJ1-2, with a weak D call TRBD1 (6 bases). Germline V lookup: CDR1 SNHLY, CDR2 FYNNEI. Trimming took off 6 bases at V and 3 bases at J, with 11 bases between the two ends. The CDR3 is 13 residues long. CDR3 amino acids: CASSPGHYYGYTF. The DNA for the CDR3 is TGTGCCAGCAGCCCGGGACATTACTATGGCTACACCTTC. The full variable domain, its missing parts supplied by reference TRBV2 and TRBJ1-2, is EPEVTQTPSHQVTQMGQEVILRCVPISNHLYFYWYRQILGQKVEFLVSFYNNEISEKSEIFDDQFSVERPDGSNFTLKIRSTKLEDSAMYFCASSPGHYYGYTFGSGTRLTVV.

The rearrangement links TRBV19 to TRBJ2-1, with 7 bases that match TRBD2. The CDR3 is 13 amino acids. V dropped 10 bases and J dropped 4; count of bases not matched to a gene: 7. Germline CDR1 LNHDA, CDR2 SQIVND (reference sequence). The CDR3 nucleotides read TGTGCCACAAGCGGGACCCTTTACAATGAGCAGTTCTTC. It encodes CATSGTLYNEQFF.

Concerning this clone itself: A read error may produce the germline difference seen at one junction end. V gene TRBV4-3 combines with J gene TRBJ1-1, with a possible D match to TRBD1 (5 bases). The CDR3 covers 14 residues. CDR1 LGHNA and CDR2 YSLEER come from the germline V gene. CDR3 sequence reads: CASSPQKSGLEAFF. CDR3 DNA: TGCGCCAGTAGCCCACAAAAATCGGGGCTTGAAGCTTTCTTT.

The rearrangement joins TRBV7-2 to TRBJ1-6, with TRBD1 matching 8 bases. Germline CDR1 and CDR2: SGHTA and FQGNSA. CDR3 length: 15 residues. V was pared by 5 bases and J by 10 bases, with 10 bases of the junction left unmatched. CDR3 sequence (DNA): TGTGCCAGCAGCCGGACAGGGACGGGAGCCTCACCCCTCCACTTT. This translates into CASSRTGTGASPLHF.

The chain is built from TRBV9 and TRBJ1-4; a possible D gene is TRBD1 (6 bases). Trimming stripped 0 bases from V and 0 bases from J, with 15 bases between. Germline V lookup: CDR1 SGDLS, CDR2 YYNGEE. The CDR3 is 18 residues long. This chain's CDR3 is CASSVAEDRKATNEKLFF. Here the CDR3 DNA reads TGTGCCAGCAGCGTAGCTGAGGACAGAAAAGCAACTAATGAAAAACTGTTTTTT.

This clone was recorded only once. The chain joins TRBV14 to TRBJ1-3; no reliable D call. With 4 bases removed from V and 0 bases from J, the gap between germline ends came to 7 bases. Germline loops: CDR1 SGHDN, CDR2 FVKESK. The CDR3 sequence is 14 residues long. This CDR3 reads CASSLWPSGNTIYF. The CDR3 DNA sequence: TGTGCCAGCAGCCTTTGGCCCTCTGGAAACACCATATATTTT. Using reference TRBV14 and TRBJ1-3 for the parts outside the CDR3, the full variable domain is EAGVTQFPSHSVIEKGQTVTLRCDPISGHDNLYWYRRVMGKEIKFLLHFVKESKQDESGMPNNRFLAERTGGTYSTLKVQPAELEDSGVYFCASSLWPSGNTIYFGEGSWLTVV.

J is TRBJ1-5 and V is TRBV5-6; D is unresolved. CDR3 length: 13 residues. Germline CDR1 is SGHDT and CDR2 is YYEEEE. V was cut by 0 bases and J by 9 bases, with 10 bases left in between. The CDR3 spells CASSLGVISPQHF. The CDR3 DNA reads TGTGCCAGCAGCTTGGGGGTCATCTCGCCCCAGCATTTT.

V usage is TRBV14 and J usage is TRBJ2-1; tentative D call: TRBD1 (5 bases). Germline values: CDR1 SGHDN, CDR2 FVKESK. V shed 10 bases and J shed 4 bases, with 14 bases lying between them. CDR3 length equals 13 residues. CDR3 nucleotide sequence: TGTGCCACCTCGGACAAGGGGTACAATGAGCAGTTCTTC. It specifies CATSDKGYNEQFF.